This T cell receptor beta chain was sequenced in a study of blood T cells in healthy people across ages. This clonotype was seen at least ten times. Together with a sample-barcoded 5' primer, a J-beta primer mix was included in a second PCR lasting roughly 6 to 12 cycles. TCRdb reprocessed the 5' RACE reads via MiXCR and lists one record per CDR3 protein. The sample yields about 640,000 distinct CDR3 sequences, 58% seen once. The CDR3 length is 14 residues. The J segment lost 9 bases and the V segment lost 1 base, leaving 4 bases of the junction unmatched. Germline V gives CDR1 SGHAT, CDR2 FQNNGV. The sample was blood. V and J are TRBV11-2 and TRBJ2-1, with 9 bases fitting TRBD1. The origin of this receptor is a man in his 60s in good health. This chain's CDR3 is CASSLGDRDGEQFF. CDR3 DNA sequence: TGTGCCAGCAGCTTAGGGGACAGGGATGGTGAGCAGTTCTTC.